The source of this T cell receptor beta chain is a study of blood T cell repertoires in COVID-19 (dated by TCRdb to the early 2020s). A note on the overall study: Samples covering the acute and convalescent phases of COVID-19 were provided by collaborators in the United States, Italy and Spain. The prospective study material was composed of cDNA or gDNA derived from T cells, B-cell-depleted T cells, or PBMCs. The dataset comprised deeply sampled blood TCRbeta repertoires from subjects exposed to, actively infected with, or recovered from COVID-19. The repertoires were released in a freely available public database intended as a resource for research on the immune response to SARS-CoV-2. Samples were obtained from the ongoing ImmuneRACE study (first 160 participants) and from roughly 1,300 subjects provided by 6 global collaborators. Nearly every sample came with metadata listing a de-identified subject ID, COVID-19 status, age in years and sex. HLA class I and class II types, where available, came from metadata supplied by the sample provider rather than from assay-based typing.

TCRbeta CDR3 regions were amplified from genomic DNA using the immunoSEQ Assay, a bias-controlled multiplex PCR. The authors' analysis ran thus. The number of nucleated cells in each sample was estimated from the amplification of reference gene primers within the assay. Sequence reads were collapsed and filtered to measure the absolute abundance of every unique TCRbeta CDR3 rearrangement. For each sample, productive Simpson clonality was calculated by taking the square root of Simpson's diversity index across productive rearrangements. This immuneACCESS table, as held by TCRdb, lists in-frame sequences with V and J called but not all clones. Of the missing ones, under half trace to an unresolved V gene in checked studies; the others have no known cause. Clone size and V and J calls were adopted from that table, with D and trimming inferred from the DNA. The sample includes about 280,000 clones, with nearly 90% observed a single time. The leading ten clones occupy about 1.7% of the sample.

Participants in the prospective study were aged roughly 18 to 100 years, lived in 24 United States geographic areas, and enrolled through a virtual design. To assign participants to cohorts, the prospective study relied on clinical history that participants themselves reported in a screening survey and a study questionnaire. Mobile phlebotomists in the prospective study collected whole blood, serum and a nasopharyngeal or oropharyngeal swab from every participant. Participants in the prospective study had the option to provide additional blood draws and questionnaires over an approximately 2-month period. Before DNA extraction, blood samples from the prospective study were shipped at room temperature or frozen. The study at large found these results: The amount of clinical and demographic metadata varied by source and participant and was provided uncurated.

To note about this clone: Its antigen remains unidentified. The record has no base qualities; no much larger clone is one base away.

The source is a woman under 30 with acute COVID-19. Source material: PBMCs or T cells enriched from blood (not recorded which).

In nucleotide form, the sequence is TGTGCCATCAGTCCGACAGGGGGTACTTCACCCCTCCACTTT. The translation is CAISPTGGTSPLHF. The chain is encoded by TRBV10-3 joined to TRBJ1-6, and 9 bases in between align with TRBD1. Germline trimming: 5 bases from V, 9 bases from J; junction bases outside gene matches: 5. Based on the germline V gene, the CDR1 and CDR2 sequences are ENHRY and SYGVKD. The CDR3 runs 14 residues from the cysteine to the phenylalanine. The CDR3 DNA has 42 bases and is translated from base 1.